Listed here are 2 T cell receptor beta chains from one sample, sequenced in a study of vaccination effects on CD4 cells after COVID-19. These receptors' targets are unknown. Investigators separated out CD4+ T cells once approximately 11 days of culture had passed. Some clones are missing from TCRdb's copy, which holds only in-frame ones; the method was immunoSEQ multiplex PCR. Among 45,000 to 60,000 clones listed, about three quarters were seen once. The input for sequencing was CD4+ T cells from PBMCs cultured without peptide, taken before COVID-19 vaccination. Receptors originate from a human donor who had a prior SARS-CoV-2 infection.

V and J are TRBV18 and TRBJ1-2; D possibly corresponds to TRBD1 (6 bases). CDR3 size: 13 residues. Trimming cost V 1 base and J 8 bases, with 11 bases left between them. Looked up from germline, CDR1 is KGHSH and CDR2 is LQKENI. CDR3: CASSPQGEKGYTF. The CDR3 DNA sequence: TGTGCCAGCTCACCACAGGGGGAGAAGGGCTACACCTTC.

The chain is built from TRBV11-2 and TRBJ2-1; 13 bases fit TRBD2. Germline CDR1 is SGHAT and CDR2 is FQNNGV. V lost 4 bases, J lost 8 bases, and 5 bases stayed unmatched. This CDR3 comprises 15 residues. CDR3 in amino acids: CASSSTSGRADEQFF. The CDR3 DNA reads as TGTGCCAGCAGCTCAACTAGCGGGAGGGCCGATGAGCAGTTCTTC.